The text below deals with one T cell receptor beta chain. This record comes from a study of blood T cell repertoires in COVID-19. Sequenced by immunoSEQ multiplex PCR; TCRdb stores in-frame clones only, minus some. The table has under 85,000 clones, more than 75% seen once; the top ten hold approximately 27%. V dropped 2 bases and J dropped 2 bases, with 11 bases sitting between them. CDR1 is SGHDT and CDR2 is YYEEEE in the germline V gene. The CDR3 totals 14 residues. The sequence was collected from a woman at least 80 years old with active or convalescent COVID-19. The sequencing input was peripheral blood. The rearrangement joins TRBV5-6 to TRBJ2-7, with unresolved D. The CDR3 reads CASSFTVNPYEQYF. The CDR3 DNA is TGTGCCAGCAGCTTTACGGTAAATCCCTACGAGCAGTACTTC.